The 15 T cell receptor beta chains below were found in one sample sequenced in a study of blood T cell repertoires in COVID-19 (dated by TCRdb to 2018 to 2021). The library was prepared using the immunoSEQ multiplex PCR assay. TCRdb holds this immuneACCESS table with in-frame rearrangements only. Some clones are missing; in checked studies, unresolved V genes explain under half, and the rest has no known cause. Counted in this sample were around 160,000 clones; around 84% of them appeared once. The top ten constitute 10% to 15% of the sample. Source material: peripheral blood. The receptors stem from a man in his fifties or sixties with active or convalescent COVID-19.

The rearrangement joins TRBV7-2 to TRBJ2-3; TRBD2 matches 7 bases. The CDR3 has 14 residues. The V gene's germline CDR1 is SGHTA and CDR2 FQGNSA. V shed 5 bases, J shed 4 bases, and the junction held 6 bases outside the gene matches. For the CDR3, the DNA is TGTGCCAGCAGCCCCCGACTAGCCGCAGATACGCAGTATTTT. Translating it yields CASSPRLAADTQYF.

V usage is TRBV19 and J usage is TRBJ1-2; D ambiguous. The CDR3 is 13 amino acids. V was cut by 5 bases and J by 2 bases, with 9 bases left in between. Germline assignment: CDR1 LNHDA and CDR2 SQIVND (reference sequence). CDR3 sequence (DNA): TGTGCCAGTAGTGATGGAGCGAACTATGGCTACACCTTC. Translated, it gives CASSDGANYGYTF.

The CDR3 sequence is CASSLEQSHQPQHF. The CDR3 bases are TGTGCCAGCAGCTTGGAACAGTCCCATCAGCCCCAGCATTTT. This chain uses TRBV5-6 with TRBJ1-5; no clear D gene. From germline, CDR1 is SGHDT and CDR2 YYEEEE. This CDR3 has 14 amino acids. The V end lost 0 bases, the J end lost 5 bases, and 9 bases lay between the germline ends.

This sequence joins TRBV6-5 and TRBJ1-5, with 8 bases matching TRBD1. This CDR3 region has 14 residues. The germline CDR1 and CDR2 sequences are MNHEY and SVGAGI. J was trimmed by 2 bases and V by 5 bases; bases with no gene match: 2. In DNA form, the CDR3 reads TGTGCCAGCAGTCAGGGACAGGGCAATCAGCCCCAGCATTTT. It specifies CASSQGQGNQPQHF.

The table lists this clone with a count of one. Written as DNA, the CDR3 is TGTGCCAGCAGCCTTTCACTGCTCAGGAGCACAGATACGCAGTATTTT. It translates to CASSLSLLRSTDTQYF. The V gene is TRBV11-2, the J gene TRBJ2-3, with D unresolved. The germline CDR1 and CDR2 sequences are SGHAT and FQNNGV. This CDR3 spans 16 amino acids. V was clipped by 5 bases and J by 0 bases, with 15 bases between them.

J is TRBJ2-7 and V is TRBV13; D remains unclear. Germline V gene lookup returns CDR1 PRHDT and CDR2 FYEKMQ (reference sequence). The CDR3 has 13 amino acids. Trimming removed 3 bases from V and 2 bases from J, with 8 bases in between. CDR3 residues: CASSFPGAYEQYF. Written as DNA, the CDR3 is TGTGCCAGCAGCTTCCCGGGTGCCTACGAGCAGTACTTC.

The J gene is TRBJ2-7, the V gene TRBV19, with D perhaps matching TRBD2 (5 bases). From germline, CDR1 is LNHDA and CDR2 SQIVND (reference sequence). Trimming stripped 2 bases from V and 4 bases from J, with 15 bases between. The CDR3 sequence is 15 residues long. The DNA for the CDR3 is TGTGCCAGTAGTATATACGAAGGGAGAGGGTACGAGCAGTACTTC. Residues: CASSIYEGRGYEQYF. Looking up the rest from reference TRBV19 and TRBJ2-7 gives the full variable domain: DGGITQSPKYLFRKEGQNVTLSCEQNLNHDAMYWYRQDPGQGLRLIYYSQIVNDFQKGDIAEGYSVSREKKESFPLTVTSAQKNPTAFYLCASSIYEGRGYEQYFGPGTRLTVT.

The chain carries TRBV19 and TRBJ1-2; 9 bases line up with TRBD1. The CDR3 loop spans 14 amino acids. Trimming took 7 bases from V and 7 from J; bases not matched to a gene: 10. The germline V gene has CDR1 LNHDA and CDR2 SQIVND (reference sequence). CDR3 nucleotide sequence: TGTGCCAGTACCGCGGACAGGGGATATGCTGGCTACACCTTC. The encoded protein is CASTADRGYAGYTF.

J is TRBJ2-7 and V is TRBV9; TRBD2 aligns across 8 bases. Looked up from germline, CDR1 is SGDLS and CDR2 is YYNGEE. The CDR3 totals 15 residues. V lost 0 bases, J lost 5 bases, and 7 bases stayed unmatched. The CDR3 loop reads CASSVEEREIDEQYF. CDR3 in DNA: TGTGCCAGCAGCGTAGAGGAGCGGGAGATCGACGAGCAGTACTTC.

The V gene is TRBV5-4, the J gene TRBJ2-5; 10 bases are shared with TRBD1. The CDR3 runs to 15 residues. Looked up from germline, CDR1 is SGHNT and CDR2 is YYREEE (reference sequence). V gave up 3 bases and J gave up 5 bases; unmatched junction bases: 7. CDR3 sequence: CASSSPGTGVETQYF. The DNA of the CDR3 is TGTGCCAGCAGCTCTCCCGGGACAGGGGTGGAGACCCAGTACTTC. Complete variable domain (other parts from reference TRBV5-4 and TRBJ2-5): ETGVTQSPTHLIKTRGQQVTLRCSSQSGHNTVSWYQQALGQGPQFIFQYYREEENGRGNFPPRFSGLQFPNYSSELNVNALELDDSALYLCASSSPGTGVETQYFGPGTRLLVL.

This clone was seen a few times. The gene calls are TRBV10-3 and TRBJ2-5; a possible D gene is TRBD1 (6 bases). The CDR3 covers 15 residues. V was clipped by 2 bases and J by 1 base, with 11 bases between them. Germline V CDR1 and CDR2: ENHRY, SYGVKD. The CDR3 sequence: CAISELQGIQETQYF. In nucleotides, the CDR3 is TGTGCCATCAGTGAGCTACAGGGTATCCAAGAGACCCAGTACTTC.

The chain joins TRBV27 to TRBJ2-7; 7 positions agree with TRBD2. The CDR3 covers 13 residues. Germline CDR1 and CDR2: MNHEY and SMNVEV (reference sequence). V was clipped by 7 bases and J by 7 bases; unmatched bases: 10. The CDR3 protein is CASKMASGREQYF. The DNA for the CDR3 is TGTGCCAGCAAAATGGCTAGCGGAAGGGAGCAGTACTTC.

The V and J genes are TRBV19 and TRBJ2-7, with D tentatively TRBD1 (5 bases). V dropped 4 bases and J dropped 2 bases, with 9 bases sitting between them. This CDR3 region has 13 residues. Germline V gene sequence: CDR1 LNHDA, CDR2 SQIVND (reference sequence). CDR3 sequence: CASSKDTTYEQYF. In DNA, the CDR3 is TGTGCCAGTAGTAAGGACACGACCTACGAGCAGTACTTC.

This rearrangement joins TRBV7-9 to TRBJ2-1; 7 bases align to TRBD2. V was pared by 8 bases and J by 7 bases, with 17 bases of the junction left unmatched. Germline CDR1 is SEHNR and CDR2 is FQNEAQ (reference sequence). The CDR3 spans 16 residues. This chain's CDR3 is CASASIQVGEGNEQFF. DNA for the CDR3: TGTGCCAGCGCCTCAATCCAGGTGGGGGAGGGGAATGAGCAGTTCTTC.

The chain combines TRBV6-4 with TRBJ2-5, with 8 bases fitting TRBD2. Trimming cost V 4 bases and J 2 bases; bases outside gene matches: 9. Per the germline V gene, CDR1 is MRHNA and CDR2 is SNTAGT. The CDR3 length is 16 residues. CDR3 bases: TGTGCCAGCAGTGGGATACTAGCGGCCTCACAAGAGACCCAGTACTTC. It yields the protein CASSGILAASQETQYF.